This T cell receptor beta chain was observed in a study of response to subunit inactivated influenza vaccine. Regarding the study as a whole: Authors proposed each seasonal influenza vaccination draws in few new T cells.

This clonotype was observed a few times. Its antigen remains unidentified. Each CDR3 protein gets one entry after TCRdb re-called the RT-PCR reads with MiXCR. The data contain about 700,000 distinct CDR3 sequences, approximately 15% of them singletons. Germline V gene sequence: CDR1 SGHTA, CDR2 FQGNSA. The CDR3 extends over 13 amino acids. V gave up 5 bases and J gave up 5 bases, with 13 bases separating them. The sequencing here drew on PBMCs from blood, taken approximately 15 days before vaccination. The rearrangement links TRBV7-2 to TRBJ2-7, with D perhaps being TRBD1 or TRBD2 (5 bases each). This clonotype was obtained from a man over 45 who received an inactivated influenza vaccine. Here the CDR3 reads CASSAGTINEQYF. The DNA of the CDR3 is TGTGCCAGCAGCGCCGGGACGATAAACGAGCAGTACTTC.